The entry below gives a single T cell receptor (beta chain) sequence along with its context. Repertoires were generated with immunoSEQ multiplex PCR, while TCRdb's copy carries only in-frame clones and drops some. The sample yields approximately 170,000 clones, around 83% seen once. The age range of participants was 18 to 89 years, with residence in under 30 US areas. The sample comes from a study of blood T cell repertoires in COVID-19. The overall study: The analysed material was cDNA or gDNA that came from T cells, B-cell-depleted T cells, or PBMCs.

Germline V CDR1 and CDR2: KGHDR, SFDVKD. This CDR3 has 14 amino acids. V shed 4 bases, J shed 4 bases, and the junction held 3 bases outside the gene matches. Material: PBMCs or T cells enriched from blood (not recorded which). The gene calls are TRBV24-1 and TRBJ2-5, with 9 bases lining up with TRBD1. This clonotype was obtained from a woman aged 45-59 years in a cohort exposed to, infected with or recovered from COVID-19 (not recorded which). The CDR3, as DNA: TGTGCCACCAGTGACTCGACAGGGGGAGAGACCCAGTACTTC. This codes for CATSDSTGGETQYF.